The clone carrying this T cell receptor (beta chain) was seen just once. The table came from immunoSEQ multiplex PCR; TCRdb's copy has only in-frame clones and leaves some out. Among about 40,000 clones listed, roughly 86% were seen once. V was trimmed by 6 bases and J by 5 bases, leaving 6 bases between them. Germline V gene lookup returns CDR1 MDHEN and CDR2 SYDVKM. CDR3 length equals 11 residues. This specimen belongs to a study of T cells in localized non-small cell lung cancer. The sequence came from a man aged 18 to 49 with stage I lung adenocarcinoma. The source was peripheral blood, collected before any cancer treatment. The V and J genes are TRBV28 and TRBJ2-3; D gene ambiguous. For the CDR3, the DNA is TGTGCCAGCAGGGATCAAGATACGCAGTATTTT. This sequence encodes CASRDQDTQYF.